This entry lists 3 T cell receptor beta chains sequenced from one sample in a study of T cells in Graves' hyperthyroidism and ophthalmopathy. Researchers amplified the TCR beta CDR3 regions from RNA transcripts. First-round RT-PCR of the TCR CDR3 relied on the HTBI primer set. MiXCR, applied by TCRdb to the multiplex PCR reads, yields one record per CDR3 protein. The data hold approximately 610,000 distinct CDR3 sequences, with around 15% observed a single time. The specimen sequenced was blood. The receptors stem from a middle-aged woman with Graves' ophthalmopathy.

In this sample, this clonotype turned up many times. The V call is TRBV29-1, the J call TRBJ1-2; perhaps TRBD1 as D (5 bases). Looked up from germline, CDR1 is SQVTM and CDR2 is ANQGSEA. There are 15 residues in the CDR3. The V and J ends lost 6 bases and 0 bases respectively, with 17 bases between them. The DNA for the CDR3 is TGCAGCGTAGCAAAGGGGCCGGAATCTAACTATGGCTACACCTTC. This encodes CSVAKGPESNYGYTF. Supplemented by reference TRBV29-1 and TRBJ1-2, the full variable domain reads SAVISQKPSRDICQRGTSLTIQCQVDSQVTMMFWYRQQPGQSLTLIATANQGSEATYESGFVIDKFPISRPNLTFSTLTVSNMSPEDSSIYLCSVAKGPESNYGYTFGSGTRLTVV.

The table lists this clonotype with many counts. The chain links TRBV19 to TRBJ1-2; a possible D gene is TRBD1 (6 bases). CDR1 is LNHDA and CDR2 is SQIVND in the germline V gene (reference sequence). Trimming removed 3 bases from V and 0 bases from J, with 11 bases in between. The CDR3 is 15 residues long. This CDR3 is CASSIGQGTNYGYTF. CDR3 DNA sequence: TGTGCCAGTAGTATTGGGCAGGGGACTAACTATGGCTACACCTTC.

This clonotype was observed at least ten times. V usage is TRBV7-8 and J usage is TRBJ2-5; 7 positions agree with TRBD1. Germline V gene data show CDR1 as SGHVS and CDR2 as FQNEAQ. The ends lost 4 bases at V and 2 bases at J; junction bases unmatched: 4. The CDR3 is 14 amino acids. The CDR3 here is CASSSDRAQETQYF. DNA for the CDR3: TGTGCCAGCAGCTCCGACAGGGCGCAAGAGACCCAGTACTTC. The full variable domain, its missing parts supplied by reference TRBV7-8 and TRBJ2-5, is GAGVSQSPRYKVAKRGQDVALRCDPISGHVSLFWYQQALGQGPEFLTYFQNEAQLDKSGLPSDRFFAERPEGSVSTLKIQRTQQEDSAVYLCASSSDRAQETQYFGPGTRLLVL.